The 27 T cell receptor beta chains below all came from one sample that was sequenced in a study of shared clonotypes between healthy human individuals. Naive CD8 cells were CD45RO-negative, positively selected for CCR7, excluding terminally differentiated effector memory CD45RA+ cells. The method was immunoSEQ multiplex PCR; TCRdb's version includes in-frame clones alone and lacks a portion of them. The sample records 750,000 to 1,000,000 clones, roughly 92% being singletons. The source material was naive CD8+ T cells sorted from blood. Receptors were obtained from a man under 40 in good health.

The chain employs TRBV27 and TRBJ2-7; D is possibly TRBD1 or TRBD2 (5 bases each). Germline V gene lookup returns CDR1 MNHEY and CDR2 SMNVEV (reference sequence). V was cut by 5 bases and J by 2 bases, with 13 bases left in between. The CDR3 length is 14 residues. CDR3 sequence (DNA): TGTGCCAGCAGTCTCCGGGACGGCCCCTACGAGCAGTACTTC. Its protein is CASSLRDGPYEQYF.

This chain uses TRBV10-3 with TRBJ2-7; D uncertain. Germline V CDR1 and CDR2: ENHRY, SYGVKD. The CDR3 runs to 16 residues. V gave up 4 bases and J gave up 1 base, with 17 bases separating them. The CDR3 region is CAISGSPQVSSYEQYF. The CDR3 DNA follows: TGTGCCATCAGTGGTTCTCCTCAGGTATCGTCCTACGAGCAGTACTTC.

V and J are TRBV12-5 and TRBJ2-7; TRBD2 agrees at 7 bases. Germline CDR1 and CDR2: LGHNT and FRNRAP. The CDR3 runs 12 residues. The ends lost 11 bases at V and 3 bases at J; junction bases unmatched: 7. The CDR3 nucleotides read TGTGCTCAGCTAGCGGCTGGCTACGAGCAGTACTTC. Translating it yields CAQLAAGYEQYF. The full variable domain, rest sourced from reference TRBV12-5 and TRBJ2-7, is DARVTQTPRHKVTEMGQEVTMRCQPILGHNTVFWYRQTMMQGLELLAYFRNRAPLDDSGMPKDRFSAEMPDATLATLKIQPSEPRDSAVYFCAQLAAGYEQYFGPGTRLTVT.

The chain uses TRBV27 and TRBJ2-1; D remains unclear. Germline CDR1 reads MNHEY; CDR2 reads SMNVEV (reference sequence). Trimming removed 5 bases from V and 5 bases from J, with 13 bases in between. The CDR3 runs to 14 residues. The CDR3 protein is CASSVFSAHNEQFF. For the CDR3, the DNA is TGTGCCAGCAGTGTTTTTTCGGCGCACAATGAGCAGTTCTTC.

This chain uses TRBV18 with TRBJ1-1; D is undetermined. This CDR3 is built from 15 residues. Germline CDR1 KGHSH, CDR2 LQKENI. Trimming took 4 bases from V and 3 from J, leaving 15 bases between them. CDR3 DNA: TGTGCCAGCTCACGAGGTTTGGGGATTGACACTGAAGCTTTCTTT. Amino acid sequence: CASSRGLGIDTEAFF.

The CDR3 DNA follows: TGTGCCAGCAGACATAGCGGGGCCAAAAACATTCAGTACTTC. Its protein product is CASRHSGAKNIQYF. V and J are TRBV6-5 and TRBJ2-4, with TRBD2 matching 7 bases. The length of the CDR3 is 14 residues. CDR1 is MNHEY, CDR2 SVGAGI, per germline. V shed 6 bases, J shed 1 base, and the junction held 3 bases outside the gene matches.

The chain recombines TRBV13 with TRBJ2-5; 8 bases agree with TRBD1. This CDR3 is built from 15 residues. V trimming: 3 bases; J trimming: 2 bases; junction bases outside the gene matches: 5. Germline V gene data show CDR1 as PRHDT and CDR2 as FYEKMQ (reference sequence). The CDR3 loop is CASSFRGRGQETQYF. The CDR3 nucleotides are TGTGCCAGCAGCTTCAGGGGGCGCGGGCAAGAGACCCAGTACTTC.

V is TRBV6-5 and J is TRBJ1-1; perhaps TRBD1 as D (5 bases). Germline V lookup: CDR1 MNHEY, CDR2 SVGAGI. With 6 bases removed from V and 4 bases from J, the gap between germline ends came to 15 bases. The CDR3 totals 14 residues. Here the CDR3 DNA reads TGTGCCAGCAGCCACGGAGGGGTCGGCACTGAAGCTTTCTTT. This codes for CASSHGGVGTEAFF.

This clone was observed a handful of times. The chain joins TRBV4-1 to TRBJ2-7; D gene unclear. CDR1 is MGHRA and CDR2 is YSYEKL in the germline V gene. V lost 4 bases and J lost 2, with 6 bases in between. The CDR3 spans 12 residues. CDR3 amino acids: CASSPGTYEQYF. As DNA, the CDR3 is TGCGCCAGCAGCCCCGGTACCTACGAGCAGTACTTC.

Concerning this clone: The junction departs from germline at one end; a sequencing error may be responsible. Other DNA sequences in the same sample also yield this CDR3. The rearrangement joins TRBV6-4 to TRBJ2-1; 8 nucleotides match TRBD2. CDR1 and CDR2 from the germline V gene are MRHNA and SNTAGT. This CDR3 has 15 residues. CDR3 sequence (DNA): TGCGCCAGCAGTGACAGAACTAGCGGCTACAATGAGCAGTTCTTC. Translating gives CASSDRTSGYNEQFF.

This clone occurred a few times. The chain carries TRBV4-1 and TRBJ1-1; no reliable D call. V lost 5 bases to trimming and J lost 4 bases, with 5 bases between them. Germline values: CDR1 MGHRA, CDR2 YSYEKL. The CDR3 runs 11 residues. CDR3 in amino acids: CASSDSTEAFF. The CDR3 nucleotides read TGCGCCAGCAGCGATAGCACTGAAGCTTTCTTT.

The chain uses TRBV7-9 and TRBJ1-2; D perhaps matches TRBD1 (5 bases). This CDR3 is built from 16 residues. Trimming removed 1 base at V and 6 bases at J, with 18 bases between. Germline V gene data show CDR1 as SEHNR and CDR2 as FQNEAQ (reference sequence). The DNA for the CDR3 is TGTGCCAGCAGCTTAGGCGGCAGGGAGTTTTTGGATGGCTACACCTTC. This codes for CASSLGGREFLDGYTF.

The CDR3 region has the DNA TGTGCCAGTTCGGCGGGAGAGGACTACAATGAGCAGTTCTTC. Translating it yields CASSAGEDYNEQFF. V and J are TRBV19 and TRBJ2-1; 7 bases are shared with TRBD2. Losses at the gene ends were 8 bases for V and 3 bases for J; bases not matched to a gene: 7. Germline lookup yields CDR1 LNHDA and CDR2 SQIVND (reference sequence). The CDR3 runs to 14 residues.

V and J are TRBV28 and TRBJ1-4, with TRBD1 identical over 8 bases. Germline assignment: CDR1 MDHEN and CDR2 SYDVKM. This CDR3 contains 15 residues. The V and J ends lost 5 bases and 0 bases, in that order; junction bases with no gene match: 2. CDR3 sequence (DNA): TGTGCCAGCAGTCTACAGGGGGCAACTAATGAAAAACTGTTTTTT. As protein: CASSLQGATNEKLFF.

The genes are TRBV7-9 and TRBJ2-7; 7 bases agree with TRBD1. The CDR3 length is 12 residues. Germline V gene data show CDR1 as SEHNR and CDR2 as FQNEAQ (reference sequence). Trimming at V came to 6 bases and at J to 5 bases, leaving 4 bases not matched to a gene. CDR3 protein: CASRLDRDEQYF. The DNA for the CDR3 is TGTGCCAGCAGACTTGACAGGGACGAGCAGTACTTC.

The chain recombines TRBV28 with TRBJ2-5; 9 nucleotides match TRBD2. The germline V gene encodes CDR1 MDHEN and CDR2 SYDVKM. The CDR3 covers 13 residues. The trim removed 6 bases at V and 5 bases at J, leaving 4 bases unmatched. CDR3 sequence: CASSAGLAETQYF. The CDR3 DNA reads TGTGCCAGCAGCGCAGGACTAGCGGAGACCCAGTACTTC.

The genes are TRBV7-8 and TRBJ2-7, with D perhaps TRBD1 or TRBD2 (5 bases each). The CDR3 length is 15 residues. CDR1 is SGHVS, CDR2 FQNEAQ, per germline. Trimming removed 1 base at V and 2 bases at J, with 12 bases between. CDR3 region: CASSLVRQGPYEQYF. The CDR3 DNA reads TGTGCCAGCAGCTTAGTTCGGCAGGGACCCTACGAGCAGTACTTC.

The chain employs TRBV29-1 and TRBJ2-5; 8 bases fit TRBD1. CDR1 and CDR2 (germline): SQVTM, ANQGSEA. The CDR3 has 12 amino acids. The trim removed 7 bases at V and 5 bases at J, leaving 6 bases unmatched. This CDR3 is CSGTGNQETQYF. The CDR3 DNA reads TGCAGCGGGACAGGGAATCAGGAGACCCAGTACTTC.

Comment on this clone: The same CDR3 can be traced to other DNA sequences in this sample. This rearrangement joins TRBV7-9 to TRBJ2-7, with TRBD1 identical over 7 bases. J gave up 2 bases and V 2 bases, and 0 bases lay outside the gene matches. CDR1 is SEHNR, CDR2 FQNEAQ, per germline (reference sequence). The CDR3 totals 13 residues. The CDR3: CASSLTGAYEQYF. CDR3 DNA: TGTGCCAGCAGCTTAACAGGGGCCTACGAGCAGTACTTC.

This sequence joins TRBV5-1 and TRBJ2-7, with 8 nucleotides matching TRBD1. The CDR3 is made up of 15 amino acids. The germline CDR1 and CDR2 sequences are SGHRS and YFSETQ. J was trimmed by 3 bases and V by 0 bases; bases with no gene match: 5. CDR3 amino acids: CASSLDAGGVYEQYF. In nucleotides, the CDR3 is TGCGCCAGCAGCTTGGACGCAGGGGGCGTCTACGAGCAGTACTTC. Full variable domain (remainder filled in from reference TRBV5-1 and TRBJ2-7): KAGVTQTPRYLIKTRGQQVTLSCSPISGHRSVSWYQQTPGQGLQFLFEYFSETQRNKGNFPGRFSGRQFSNSRSEMNVSTLELGDSALYLCASSLDAGGVYEQYFGPGTRLTVT.

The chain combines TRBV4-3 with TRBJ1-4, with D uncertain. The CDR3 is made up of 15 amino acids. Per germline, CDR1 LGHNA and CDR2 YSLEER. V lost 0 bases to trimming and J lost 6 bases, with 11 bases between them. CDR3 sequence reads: CASSQDRGRDEKLFF. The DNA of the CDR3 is TGCGCCAGCAGCCAAGATCGCGGGAGGGATGAAAAACTGTTTTTT.

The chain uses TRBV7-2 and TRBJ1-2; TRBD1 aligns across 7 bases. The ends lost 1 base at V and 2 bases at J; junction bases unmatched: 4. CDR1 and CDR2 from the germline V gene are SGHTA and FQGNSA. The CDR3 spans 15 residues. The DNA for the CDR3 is TGTGCCAGCAGCTTAGAAGGGGGCCAGAACTATGGCTACACCTTC. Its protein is CASSLEGGQNYGYTF.

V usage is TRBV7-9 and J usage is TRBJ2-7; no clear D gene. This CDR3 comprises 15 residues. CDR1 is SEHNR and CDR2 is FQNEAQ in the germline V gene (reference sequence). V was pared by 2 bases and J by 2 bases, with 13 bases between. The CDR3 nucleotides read TGTGCCAGCAGCTTATTAACAGCTCGAACCTACGAGCAGTACTTC. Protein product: CASSLLTARTYEQYF.

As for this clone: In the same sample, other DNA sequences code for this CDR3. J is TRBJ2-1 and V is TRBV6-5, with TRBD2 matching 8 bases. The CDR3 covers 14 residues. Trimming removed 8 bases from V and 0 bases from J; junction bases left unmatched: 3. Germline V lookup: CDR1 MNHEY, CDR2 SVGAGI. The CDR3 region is CASRSGSSYNEQFF. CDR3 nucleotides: TGTGCCAGCCGCAGCGGGAGCTCCTACAATGAGCAGTTCTTC.

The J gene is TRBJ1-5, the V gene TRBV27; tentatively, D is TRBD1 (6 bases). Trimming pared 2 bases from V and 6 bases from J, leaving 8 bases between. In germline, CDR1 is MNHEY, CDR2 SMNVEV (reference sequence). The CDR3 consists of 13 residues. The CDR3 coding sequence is TGTGCCAGCAGTTTAAACAGGGTTCAGCCCCAGCATTTT. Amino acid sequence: CASSLNRVQPQHF.

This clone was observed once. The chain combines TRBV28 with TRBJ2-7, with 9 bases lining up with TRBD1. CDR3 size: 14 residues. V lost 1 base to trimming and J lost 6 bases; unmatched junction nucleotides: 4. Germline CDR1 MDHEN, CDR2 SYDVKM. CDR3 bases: TGTGCCAGCAGTTTATCCGGGACAGGGCGCGAGCAGTACTTC. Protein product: CASSLSGTGREQYF.

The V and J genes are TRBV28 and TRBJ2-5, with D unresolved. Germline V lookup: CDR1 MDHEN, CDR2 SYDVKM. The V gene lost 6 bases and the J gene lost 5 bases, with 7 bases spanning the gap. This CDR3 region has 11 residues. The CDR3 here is CASRLGETQYF. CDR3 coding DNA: TGTGCCAGCAGGTTGGGGGAGACCCAGTACTTC. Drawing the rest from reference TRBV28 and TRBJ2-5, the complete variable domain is DVKVTQSSRYLVKRTGEKVFLECVQDMDHENMFWYRQDPGLGLRLIYFSYDVKMKEKGDIPEGYSVSREKKERFSLILESASTNQTSMYLCASRLGETQYFGPGTRLLVL.